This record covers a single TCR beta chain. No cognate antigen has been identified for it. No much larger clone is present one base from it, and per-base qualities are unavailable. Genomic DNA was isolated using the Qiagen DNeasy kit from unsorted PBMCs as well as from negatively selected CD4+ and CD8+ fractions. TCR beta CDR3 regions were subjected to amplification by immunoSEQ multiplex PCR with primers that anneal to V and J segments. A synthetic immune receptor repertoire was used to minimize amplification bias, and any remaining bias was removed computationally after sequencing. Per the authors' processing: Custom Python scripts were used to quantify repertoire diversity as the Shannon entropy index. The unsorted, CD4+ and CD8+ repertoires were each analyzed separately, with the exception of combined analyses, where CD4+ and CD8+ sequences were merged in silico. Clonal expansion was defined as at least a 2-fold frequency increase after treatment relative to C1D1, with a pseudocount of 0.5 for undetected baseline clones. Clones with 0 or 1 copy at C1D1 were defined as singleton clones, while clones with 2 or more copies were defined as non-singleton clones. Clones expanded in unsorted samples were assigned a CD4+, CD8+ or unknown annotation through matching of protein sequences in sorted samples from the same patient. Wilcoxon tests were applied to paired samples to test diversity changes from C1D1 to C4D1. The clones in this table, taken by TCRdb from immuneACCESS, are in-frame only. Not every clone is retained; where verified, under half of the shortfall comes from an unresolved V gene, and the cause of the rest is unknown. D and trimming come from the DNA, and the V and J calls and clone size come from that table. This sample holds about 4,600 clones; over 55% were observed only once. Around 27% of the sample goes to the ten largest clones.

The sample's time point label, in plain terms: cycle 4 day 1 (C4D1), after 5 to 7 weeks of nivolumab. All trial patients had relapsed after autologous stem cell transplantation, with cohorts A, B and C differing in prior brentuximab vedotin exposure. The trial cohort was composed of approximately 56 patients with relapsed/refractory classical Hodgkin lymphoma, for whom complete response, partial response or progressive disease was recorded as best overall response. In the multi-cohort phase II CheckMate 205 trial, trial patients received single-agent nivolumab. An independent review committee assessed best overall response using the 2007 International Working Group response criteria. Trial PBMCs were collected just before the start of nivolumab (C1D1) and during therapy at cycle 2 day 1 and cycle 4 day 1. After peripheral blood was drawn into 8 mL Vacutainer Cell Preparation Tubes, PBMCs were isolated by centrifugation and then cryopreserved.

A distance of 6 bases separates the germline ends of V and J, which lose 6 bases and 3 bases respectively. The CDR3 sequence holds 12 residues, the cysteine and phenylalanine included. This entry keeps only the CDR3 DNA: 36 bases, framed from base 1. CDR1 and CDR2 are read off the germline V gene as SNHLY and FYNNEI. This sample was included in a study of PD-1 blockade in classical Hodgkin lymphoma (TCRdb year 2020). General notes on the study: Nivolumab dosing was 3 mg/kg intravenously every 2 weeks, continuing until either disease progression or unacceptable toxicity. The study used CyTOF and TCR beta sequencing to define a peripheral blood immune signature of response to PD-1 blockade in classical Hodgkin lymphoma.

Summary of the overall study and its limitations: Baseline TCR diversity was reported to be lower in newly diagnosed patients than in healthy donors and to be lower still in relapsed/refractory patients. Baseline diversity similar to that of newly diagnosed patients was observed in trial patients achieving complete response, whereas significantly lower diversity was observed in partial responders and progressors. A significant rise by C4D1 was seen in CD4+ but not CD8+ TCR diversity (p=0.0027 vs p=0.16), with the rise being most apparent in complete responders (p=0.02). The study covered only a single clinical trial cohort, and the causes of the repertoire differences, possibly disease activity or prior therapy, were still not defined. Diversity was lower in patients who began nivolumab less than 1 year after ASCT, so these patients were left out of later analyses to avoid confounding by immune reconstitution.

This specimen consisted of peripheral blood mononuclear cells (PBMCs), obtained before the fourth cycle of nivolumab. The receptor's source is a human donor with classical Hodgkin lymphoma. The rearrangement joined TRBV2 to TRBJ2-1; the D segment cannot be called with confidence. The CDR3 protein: CASRRIYNEQFF. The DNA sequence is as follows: TGTGCCAGCAGACGGATCTACAATGAGCAGTTCTTC.